This entry concerns a single T cell receptor beta chain. Its antigen is unidentified. Other DNA sequences in the same sample also yield this CDR3. The sample belongs to a study of cytomegalovirus exposure and HLA in healthy donors. Study-wide context: A previous analysis identified fewer than 130 million unique TCR beta sequences derived from around 180 million T cells.

The PCR employed 60 Vbeta primers together with 13 Jbeta primers. Measured with immunoSEQ multiplex PCR; TCRdb has only the in-frame clones, and not every one. The table includes some 40,000 clones, 70% to 85% detected once. Among the donors, all were healthy bone marrow donors. Germline trimming cut 3 bases from V and 2 bases from J; bases unmatched to any gene: 6. CDR3 length: 16 residues. Germline lookup yields CDR1 SEHNR and CDR2 FQNEAQ (reference sequence). The study's findings and limits: Excluded: some indistinguishable V segments such as TRBV6-2 and TRBV6-3. Donors were assumed by presence/absence analyses to have roughly uniform sequencing depth.

The sample was PBMCs. The chain couples TRBV7-9 to TRBJ1-1; 10 nucleotides agree with TRBD1. The TCR originated in a man aged 30-40 years in good health and CMV-seronegative. The CDR3 is CASSLGTGDLNTEAFF. The CDR3 bases are TGTGCCAGCAGCTTGGGGACAGGGGATCTTAACACTGAAGCTTTCTTT.